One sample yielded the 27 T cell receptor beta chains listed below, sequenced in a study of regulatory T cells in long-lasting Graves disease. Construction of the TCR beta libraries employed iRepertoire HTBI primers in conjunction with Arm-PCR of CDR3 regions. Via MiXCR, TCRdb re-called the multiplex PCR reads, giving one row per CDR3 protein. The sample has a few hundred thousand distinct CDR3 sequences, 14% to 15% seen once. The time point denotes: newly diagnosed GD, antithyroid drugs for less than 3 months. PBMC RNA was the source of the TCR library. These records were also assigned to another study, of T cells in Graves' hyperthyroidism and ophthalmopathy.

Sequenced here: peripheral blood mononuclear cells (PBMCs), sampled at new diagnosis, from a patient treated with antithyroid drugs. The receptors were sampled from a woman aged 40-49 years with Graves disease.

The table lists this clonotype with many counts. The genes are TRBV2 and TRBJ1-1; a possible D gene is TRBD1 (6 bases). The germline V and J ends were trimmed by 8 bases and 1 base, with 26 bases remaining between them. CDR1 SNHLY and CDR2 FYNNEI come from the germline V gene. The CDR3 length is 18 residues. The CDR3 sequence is CASYSTSGRTVENTEAFF. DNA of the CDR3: TGTGCCAGCTACTCTACATCCGGACGGACAGTTGAGAACACTGAAGCTTTCTTT.

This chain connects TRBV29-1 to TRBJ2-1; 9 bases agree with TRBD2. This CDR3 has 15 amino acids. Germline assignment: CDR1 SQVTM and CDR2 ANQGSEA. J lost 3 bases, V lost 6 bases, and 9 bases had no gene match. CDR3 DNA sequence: TGCAGCGTCGCCTTACTAGCGGGTCTCTACAATGAGCAGTTCTTC. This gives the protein CSVALLAGLYNEQFF.

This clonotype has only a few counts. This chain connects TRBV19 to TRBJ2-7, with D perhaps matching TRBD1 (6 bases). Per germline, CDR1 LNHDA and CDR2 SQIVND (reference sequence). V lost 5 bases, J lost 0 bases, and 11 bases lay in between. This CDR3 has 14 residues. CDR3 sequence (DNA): TGTGCCAGTAGTCACGCCAGGGGCTCCTACGAGCAGTACTTC. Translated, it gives CASSHARGSYEQYF.

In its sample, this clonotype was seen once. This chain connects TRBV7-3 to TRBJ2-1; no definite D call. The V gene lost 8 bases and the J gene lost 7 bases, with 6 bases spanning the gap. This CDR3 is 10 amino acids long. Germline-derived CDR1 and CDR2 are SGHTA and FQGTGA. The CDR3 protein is CASLVNEQFF. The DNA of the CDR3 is TGTGCCAGCCTAGTTAATGAGCAGTTCTTC.

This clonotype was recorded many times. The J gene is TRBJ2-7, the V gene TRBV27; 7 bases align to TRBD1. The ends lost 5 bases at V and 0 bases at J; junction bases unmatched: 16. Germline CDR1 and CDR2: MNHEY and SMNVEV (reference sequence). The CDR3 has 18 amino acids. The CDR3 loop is CASSGSGQFITSSYEQYF. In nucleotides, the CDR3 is TGTGCCAGCAGTGGCTCGGGACAGTTTATTACGAGCTCCTACGAGCAGTACTTC.

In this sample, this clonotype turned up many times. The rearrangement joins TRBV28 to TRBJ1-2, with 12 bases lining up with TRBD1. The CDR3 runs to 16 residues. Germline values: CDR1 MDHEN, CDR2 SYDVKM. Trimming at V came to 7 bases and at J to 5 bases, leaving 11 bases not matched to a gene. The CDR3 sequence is CASKTGQGAVLYGYTF. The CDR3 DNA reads TGTGCCAGCAAGACGGGACAGGGGGCTGTATTGTATGGCTACACCTTC.

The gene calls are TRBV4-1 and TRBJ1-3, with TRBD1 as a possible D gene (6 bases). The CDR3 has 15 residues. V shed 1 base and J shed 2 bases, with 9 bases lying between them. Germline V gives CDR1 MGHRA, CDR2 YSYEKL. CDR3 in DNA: TGCGCCAGCAGCCAAGTACAGGGACCTGGAAACACCATATATTTT. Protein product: CASSQVQGPGNTIYF.

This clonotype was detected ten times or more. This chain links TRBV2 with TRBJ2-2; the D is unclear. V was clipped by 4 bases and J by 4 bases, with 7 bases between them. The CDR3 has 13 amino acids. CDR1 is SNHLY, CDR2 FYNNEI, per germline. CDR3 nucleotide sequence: TGTGCCAGCAGTGGGTCCATCACCGGGGAGCTGTTTTTT. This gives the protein CASSGSITGELFF.

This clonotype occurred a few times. The CDR3 reads CASNGPAGHSYNEQFF. The CDR3 DNA sequence: TGTGCCAGCAACGGCCCGGCGGGCCACTCCTACAATGAGCAGTTCTTC. The gene calls are TRBV7-9 and TRBJ2-1, with D perhaps TRBD2 (5 bases). Germline-derived CDR1 and CDR2 are SEHNR and FQNEAQ (reference sequence). Trimming removed 7 bases at V and 0 bases at J, with 16 bases between. The CDR3 contains 16 residues.

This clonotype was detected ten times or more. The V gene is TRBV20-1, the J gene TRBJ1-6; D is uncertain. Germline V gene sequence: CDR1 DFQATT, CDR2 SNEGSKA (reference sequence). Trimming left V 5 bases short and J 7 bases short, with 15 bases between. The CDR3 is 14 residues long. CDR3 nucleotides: TGCAGTGCTCCGGACGGAATAGGGAATTCACCCCTCCACTTT. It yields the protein CSAPDGIGNSPLHF.

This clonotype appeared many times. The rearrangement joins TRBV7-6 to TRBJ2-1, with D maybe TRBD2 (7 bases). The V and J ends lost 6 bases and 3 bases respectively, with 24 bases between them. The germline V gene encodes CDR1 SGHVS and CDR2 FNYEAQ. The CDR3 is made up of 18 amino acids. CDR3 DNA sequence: TGTGCCAGCAGGCCAAGGGGTTCCGGGGGCGGGAGCTACAATGAGCAGTTCTTC. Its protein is CASRPRGSGGGSYNEQFF. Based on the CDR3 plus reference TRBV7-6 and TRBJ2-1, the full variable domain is GAGVSQSPRYKVTKRGQDVALRCDPISGHVSLYWYRQALGQGPEFLTYFNYEAQQDKSGLPNDRFSAERPEGSISTLTIQRTEQRDSAMYRCASRPRGSGGGSYNEQFFGPGTRLTVL.

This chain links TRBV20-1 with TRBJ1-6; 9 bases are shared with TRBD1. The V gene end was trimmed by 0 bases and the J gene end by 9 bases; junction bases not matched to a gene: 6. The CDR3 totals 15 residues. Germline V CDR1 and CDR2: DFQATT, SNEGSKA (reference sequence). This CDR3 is CSARESTGGRSPLHF. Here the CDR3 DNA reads TGCAGTGCTAGAGAATCGACAGGGGGACGTTCACCCCTCCACTTT.

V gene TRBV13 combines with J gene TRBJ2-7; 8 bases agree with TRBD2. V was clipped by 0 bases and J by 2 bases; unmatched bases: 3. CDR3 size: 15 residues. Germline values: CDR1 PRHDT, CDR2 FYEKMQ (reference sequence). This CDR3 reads CASSLGLAGTYEQYV. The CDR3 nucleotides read TGTGCCAGCAGCTTAGGGCTAGCGGGTACCTACGAGCAGTACGTC.

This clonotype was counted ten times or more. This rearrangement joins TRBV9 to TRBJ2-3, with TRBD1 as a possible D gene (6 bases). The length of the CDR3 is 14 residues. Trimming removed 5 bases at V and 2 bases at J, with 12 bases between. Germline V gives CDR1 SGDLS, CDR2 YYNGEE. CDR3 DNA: TGTGCCAGCAGTAAAACAGGGTCCACAGATACGCAGTATTTT. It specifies CASSKTGSTDTQYF.

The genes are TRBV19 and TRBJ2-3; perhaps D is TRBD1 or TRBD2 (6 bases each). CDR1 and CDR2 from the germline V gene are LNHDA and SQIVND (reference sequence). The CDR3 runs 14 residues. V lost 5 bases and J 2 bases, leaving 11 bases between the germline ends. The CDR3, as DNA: TGTGCCAGTAGTCCAGGGGACTTCACAGATACGCAGTATTTT. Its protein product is CASSPGDFTDTQYF.

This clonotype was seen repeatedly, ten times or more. Written as DNA, the CDR3 is TGTGCCAGCAGCTTAGGCGGGAGTAGGGAGACCCAGTACTTC. This sequence encodes CASSLGGSRETQYF. J is TRBJ2-5 and V is TRBV7-8; the match to TRBD2 covers 7 bases. This CDR3 has 14 amino acids. The germline V gene has CDR1 SGHVS and CDR2 FQNEAQ. Trimming cost V 1 base and J 5 bases; bases outside gene matches: 4. Supplemented by reference TRBV7-8 and TRBJ2-5, the full variable domain reads GAGVSQSPRYKVAKRGQDVALRCDPISGHVSLFWYQQALGQGPEFLTYFQNEAQLDKSGLPSDRFFAERPEGSVSTLKIQRTQQEDSAVYLCASSLGGSRETQYFGPGTRLLVL.

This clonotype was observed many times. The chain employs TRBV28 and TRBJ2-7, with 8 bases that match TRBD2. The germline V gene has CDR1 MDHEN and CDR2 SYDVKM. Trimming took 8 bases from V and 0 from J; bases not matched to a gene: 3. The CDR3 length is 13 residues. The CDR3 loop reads CASATSGSYEQYF. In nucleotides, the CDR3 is TGTGCCAGCGCTACTAGCGGCTCCTACGAGCAGTACTTC.

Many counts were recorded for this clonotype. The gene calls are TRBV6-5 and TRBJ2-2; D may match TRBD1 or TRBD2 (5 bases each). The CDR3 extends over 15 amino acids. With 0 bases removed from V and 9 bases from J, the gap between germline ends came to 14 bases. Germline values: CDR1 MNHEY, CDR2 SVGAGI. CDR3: CASSYSRVKDWELFF. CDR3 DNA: TGTGCCAGCAGTTACTCCAGGGTCAAGGACTGGGAGCTGTTTTTT.

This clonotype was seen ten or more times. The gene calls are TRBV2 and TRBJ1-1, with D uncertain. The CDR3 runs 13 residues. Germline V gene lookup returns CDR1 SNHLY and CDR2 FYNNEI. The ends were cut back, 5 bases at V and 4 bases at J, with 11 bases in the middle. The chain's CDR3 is CASSWGGTTEAFF. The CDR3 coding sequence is TGTGCCAGCAGTTGGGGAGGTACCACTGAAGCTTTCTTT.

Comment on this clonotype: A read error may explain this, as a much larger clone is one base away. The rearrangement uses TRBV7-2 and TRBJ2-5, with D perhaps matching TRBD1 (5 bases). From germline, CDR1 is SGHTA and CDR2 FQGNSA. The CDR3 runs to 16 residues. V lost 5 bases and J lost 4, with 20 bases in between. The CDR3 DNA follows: TGTGCCAGCAGCCCCTCGACAGATTTGCACGGAGAGACCCAGTACTTC. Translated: CASSPSTDLHGETQYF.

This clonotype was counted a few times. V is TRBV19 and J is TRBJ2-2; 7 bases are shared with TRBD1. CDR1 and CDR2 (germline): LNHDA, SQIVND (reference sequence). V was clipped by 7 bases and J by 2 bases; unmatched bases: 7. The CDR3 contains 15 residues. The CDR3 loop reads CASNRQGPNTGELFF. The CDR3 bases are TGTGCCAGTAACCGACAGGGACCAAACACCGGGGAGCTGTTTTTT.

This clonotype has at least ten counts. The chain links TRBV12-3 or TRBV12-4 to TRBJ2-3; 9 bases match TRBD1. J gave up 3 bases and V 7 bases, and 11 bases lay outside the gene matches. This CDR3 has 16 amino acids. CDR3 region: CASTRNRGRLTDTQYF. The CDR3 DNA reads TGTGCCAGCACACGAAACAGGGGGCGCCTGACAGATACGCAGTATTTT.

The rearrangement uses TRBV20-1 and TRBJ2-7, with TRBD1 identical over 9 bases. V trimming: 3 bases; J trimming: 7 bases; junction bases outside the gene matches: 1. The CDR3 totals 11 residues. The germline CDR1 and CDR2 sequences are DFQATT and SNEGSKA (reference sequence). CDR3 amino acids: CSARTGGEQYF. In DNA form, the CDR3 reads TGCAGTGCTAGGACAGGGGGGGAGCAGTACTTC.

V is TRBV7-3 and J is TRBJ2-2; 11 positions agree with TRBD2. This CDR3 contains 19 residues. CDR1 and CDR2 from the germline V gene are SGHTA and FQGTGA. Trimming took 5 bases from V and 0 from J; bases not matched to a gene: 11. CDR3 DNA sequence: TGTGCCAGCAGCCCGCACCCACTAGCGGGAGCGACGAACACCGGGGAGCTGTTTTTT. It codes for CASSPHPLAGATNTGELFF. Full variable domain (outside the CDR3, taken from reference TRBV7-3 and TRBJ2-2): GAGVSQTPSNKVTEKGKYVELRCDPISGHTALYWYRQSLGQGPEFLIYFQGTGAADDSGLPNDRFFAVRPEGSVSTLKIQRTERGDSAVYLCASSPHPLAGATNTGELFFGEGSRLTVL.

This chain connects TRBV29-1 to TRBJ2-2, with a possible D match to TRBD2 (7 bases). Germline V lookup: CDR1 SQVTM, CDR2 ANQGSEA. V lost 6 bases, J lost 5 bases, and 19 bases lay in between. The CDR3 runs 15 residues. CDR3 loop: CSVQTGLVPTGELFF. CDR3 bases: TGCAGCGTACAGACAGGACTAGTACCAACCGGGGAGCTGTTTTTT.

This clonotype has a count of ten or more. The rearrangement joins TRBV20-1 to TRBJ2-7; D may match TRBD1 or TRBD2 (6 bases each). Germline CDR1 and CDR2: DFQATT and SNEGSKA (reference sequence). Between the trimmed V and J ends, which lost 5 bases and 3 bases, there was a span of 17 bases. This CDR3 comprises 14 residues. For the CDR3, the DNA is TGCAGTGCTCCCTTTGGAGGGGGAATCTACGAGCAGTACTTC. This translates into CSAPFGGGIYEQYF.

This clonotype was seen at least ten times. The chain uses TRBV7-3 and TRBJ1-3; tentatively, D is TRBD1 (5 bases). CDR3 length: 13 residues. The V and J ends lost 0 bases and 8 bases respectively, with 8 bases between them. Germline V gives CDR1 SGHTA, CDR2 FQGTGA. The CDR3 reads CASSLTRGDTIYF. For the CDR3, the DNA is TGTGCCAGCAGCTTAACGCGAGGGGACACCATATATTTT.